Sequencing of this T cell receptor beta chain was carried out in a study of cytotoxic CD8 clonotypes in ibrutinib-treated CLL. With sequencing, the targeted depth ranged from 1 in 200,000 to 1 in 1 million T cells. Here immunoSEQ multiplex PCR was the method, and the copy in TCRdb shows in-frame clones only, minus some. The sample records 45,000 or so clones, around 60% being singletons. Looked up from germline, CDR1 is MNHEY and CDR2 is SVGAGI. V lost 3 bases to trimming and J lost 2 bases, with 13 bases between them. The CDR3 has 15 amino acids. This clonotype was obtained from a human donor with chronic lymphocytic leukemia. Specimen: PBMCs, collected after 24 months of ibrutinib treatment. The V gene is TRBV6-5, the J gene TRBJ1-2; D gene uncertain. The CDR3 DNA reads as TGTGCCAGCAGTTATCGGAGGACTGCAAACTATGGCTACACCTTC. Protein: CASSYRRTANYGYTF.